This TCR beta chain is drawn from a study of control samples from healthy donors and cancer patients (dated by TCRdb to 2020 to 2021). The library was prepared using the immunoSEQ multiplex PCR assay. Here the immuneACCESS table is served through TCRdb, limited to in-frame sequences with V and J called. Missing clones are a known gap in these copies; in checked studies unresolved V genes cover under half, and the rest lacks a known reason. For this sample there are 120,000 or so clones; around 87% appear just once. The ten largest clones represent 2.9% of the sample. Concerning this clone: It has no known antigen specificity. Qualities for individual bases were not recorded, and no much larger clone is one base off.

CDR1 and CDR2, looked up from the germline V gene, are SGHTA and FQGTGA. The CDR3 covers 16 residues, taking in both the cysteine and the phenylalanine. Only the CDR3 DNA stays, 48 bases, in frame from base 1. Germline trimming amounts to 5 bases on V and 7 bases on J, with 9 as the count of junction bases outside the gene matches. This clonotype was obtained from a man in his fifties or sixties in good health. This receptor chain uses TRBV7-3 and TRBJ2-2, and 11 bases in between align with TRBD2. Sequenced: blood. The CDR3 reads CASSPLAGGLNGELFF. DNA sequence: TGTGCCAGCAGCCCGTTAGCGGGGGGGTTAAACGGGGAGCTGTTTTTT. The CDR3, completed at both ends by the reference TRBV7-3 and TRBJ2-2 genes, gives the full variable domain GAGVSQTPSNKVTEKGKYVELRCDPISGHTALYWYRQSLGQGPEFLIYFQGTGAADDSGLPNDRFFAVRPEGSVSTLKIQRTERGDSAVYLCASSPLAGGLNGELFFGEGSRLTVL.